This T cell receptor (beta chain) was observed in a study of cytomegalovirus exposure and HLA in healthy donors. Study background: An earlier analysis found around 100 million unique TCR beta sequences from approximately 200 million T cells. Regarding the study as a whole: Across all donors, roughly uniform sequencing depth was an assumption of the presence/absence analyses.

Concerning this clone itself: What it binds is not known.

Healthy bone marrow donors made up the donors. 13 Jbeta primers and 60 Vbeta primers were used for the PCR. The protocol was immunoSEQ multiplex PCR, while the TCRdb copy is restricted to in-frame clones and leaves out a portion. The sample has about 170,000 clones, 79% seen once. Sequenced input: PBMCs. The receptor comes from a woman aged 45-59 years in good health and CMV-seronegative.

This CDR3 is CASRYETGVSYNEQFF. CDR3 nucleotides: TGTGCCAGTAGATACGAAACAGGGGTCTCCTACAATGAGCAGTTCTTC. The chain has TRBV19 and TRBJ2-1, with 7 bases lining up with TRBD1. The CDR3 has 16 residues. Unmatched junction bases numbered 8, after V lost 6 bases and J lost 0 bases. Per the germline V gene, CDR1 is LNHDA and CDR2 is SQIVND (reference sequence).